Following are 19 T cell receptor beta chains from one sample sequenced in a study of T-cell reconstitution after alpha-beta-depleted transplantation in children (dated by TCRdb to 2015 to 2016). Libraries were prepared through PCR. The instrument given in TCRdb is Illumina HiSeq 2500. TCR libraries were prepared with molecular barcoding, using unique molecular identifiers to normalize TCRbeta repertoire quantification. TCRdb reanalyzed the raw reads on its own, using fastp at Q25 for trimming and MiXCR for clone calling, and kept in-frame beta chains. CDR3 protein duplicates are merged, each entry listing the most common genes and DNA. The sample profile shows about 610,000 distinct CDR3 sequences; roughly a tenth of them were found once. Clones ranked in the top ten supply less than 5% of the sample. Sequenced here: PBMCs from the stem cell graft donor, sampled from the stem cell graft. Receptors were obtained from a human donor who donated a stem cell graft to a child with acute myeloid leukemia.

The V gene is TRBV28, the J gene TRBJ2-1; 9 bases are a match to TRBD1. This CDR3 has 11 residues. The germline gives CDR1 MDHEN, CDR2 SYDVKM. V trimming: 4 bases; J trimming: 14 bases; junction bases outside the gene matches: 3. The CDR3 region is CASSSGTGKFF. CDR3 coding DNA: TGTGCCAGCAGTTCCGGGACAGGGAAGTTCTTC.

The chain couples TRBV6-2 or TRBV6-3 to TRBJ1-5; 10 bases are a match to TRBD1. V was pared by 8 bases and J by 5 bases, with 3 bases of the junction left unmatched. This CDR3 spans 13 amino acids. CDR1 MNHEY and CDR2 SVGEGT come from the germline V gene. The DNA of the CDR3 is TGTGCCAGCGACAGGGGGCGGGATCAGCCCCAGCATTTT. It yields the protein CASDRGRDQPQHF.

The chain joins TRBV7-2 to TRBJ2-3; TRBD2 aligns across 7 bases. Losses at the gene ends were 7 bases for V and 0 bases for J; bases not matched to a gene: 7. The CDR3 covers 15 residues. Germline CDR1 is SGHTA and CDR2 is FQGNSA. This CDR3 is CASTSLRGSTDTQYF. The CDR3 nucleotides are TGTGCCAGCACGTCCCTGCGGGGGAGCACAGATACGCAGTATTTT.

The V and J genes are TRBV7-2 and TRBJ2-4; D is undetermined. Trimming took off 1 base at V and 4 bases at J, with 11 bases between the two ends. Germline CDR1 is SGHTA and CDR2 is FQGNSA. The CDR3 is 15 amino acids. Written as DNA, the CDR3 is TGTGCCAGCAGCTTAGTGCTTGGAAATAAAAACATTCAGTACTTC. Amino acids: CASSLVLGNKNIQYF.

To note about this clonotype: Just one base apart from a much larger clone, this may be a read error. The chain employs TRBV4-3 and TRBJ2-3; 9 positions agree with TRBD2. CDR1 LGHNA and CDR2 YSLEER come from the germline V gene. CDR3 size: 15 residues. V dropped 4 bases and J dropped 5; count of bases not matched to a gene: 7. Here the CDR3 reads CASSRIAGEGDTQYF. The CDR3 bases are TGCGCCAGCAGCCGGATAGCGGGAGAGGGAGATACGCAGTATTTT.

The genes are TRBV14 and TRBJ2-5; possible D gene TRBD2, 6 bases. Germline V CDR1 and CDR2: SGHDN, FVKESK. This CDR3 region has 14 residues. V was clipped by 4 bases and J by 3 bases, with 12 bases between them. CDR3 sequence reads: CASSPREAEETQYF. Here the CDR3 DNA reads TGTGCCAGCAGCCCCAGGGAGGCAGAAGAGACCCAGTACTTC.

This clonotype was recorded many times. The genes are TRBV20-1 and TRBJ2-5; 12 bases are a match to TRBD2. Germline V gene lookup returns CDR1 DFQATT and CDR2 SNEGSKA (reference sequence). The CDR3 loop spans 14 amino acids. Trimming cost V 2 bases and J 9 bases; bases outside gene matches: 7. The CDR3 nucleotides are TGCAGTGCTAGACCCCGACTAGCGGGAGTGTCCCAGTACTTC. This codes for CSARPRLAGVSQYF.

This clonotype appeared a few times. This chain links TRBV7-9 with TRBJ2-7; maybe TRBD2 (6 bases). The germline V gene has CDR1 SEHNR and CDR2 FQNEAQ (reference sequence). This CDR3 is built from 13 residues. V lost 11 bases and J lost 4, with 18 bases in between. The CDR3 region is CAASRGGGYEQYF. CDR3 bases: TGTGCCGCCTCGAGAGGTGGGGGGTACGAGCAGTACTTC.

This clonotype was detected many times. The chain links TRBV4-2 to TRBJ2-3; a possible D gene is TRBD2 (5 bases). Germline V CDR1 and CDR2: LGHNA, YNFKEQ. Trimming took 1 base from V and 6 from J, leaving 17 bases between them. The CDR3 is 16 amino acids. CDR3 amino acids: CASSQVEGWVWDTQYF. The DNA of the CDR3 is TGTGCCAGCAGCCAAGTCGAGGGCTGGGTGTGGGATACGCAGTATTTT.

This clonotype was counted only a few times. The genes are TRBV19 and TRBJ2-7; 7 positions agree with TRBD2. This CDR3 region has 14 residues. V trimming: 7 bases; J trimming: 0 bases; junction bases outside the gene matches: 6. CDR1 and CDR2 (germline): LNHDA, SQIVND (reference sequence). Written as DNA, the CDR3 is TGTGCCAGTATGCCGCGGGGGAGCTCCTACGAGCAGTACTTC. It yields the protein CASMPRGSSYEQYF. Full variable domain (outside the CDR3, taken from reference TRBV19 and TRBJ2-7): DGGITQSPKYLFRKEGQNVTLSCEQNLNHDAMYWYRQDPGQGLRLIYYSQIVNDFQKGDIAEGYSVSREKKESFPLTVTSAQKNPTAFYLCASMPRGSSYEQYFGPGTRLTVT.

V usage is TRBV4-3 and J usage is TRBJ2-7, with 7 bases aligning to TRBD2. Losses at the gene ends were 4 bases for V and 0 bases for J; bases not matched to a gene: 6. Germline lookup yields CDR1 LGHNA and CDR2 YSLEER. There are 15 residues in the CDR3. The CDR3 spells CASSLGRLSSYEQYF. In nucleotides, the CDR3 is TGCGCCAGCAGCCTCGGGAGGTTAAGCTCCTACGAGCAGTACTTC.

There are many counts of this clonotype. V is TRBV24-1 and J is TRBJ1-1; D unresolved. Germline lookup yields CDR1 KGHDR and CDR2 SFDVKD. Trimming removed 3 bases from V and 1 base from J, with 8 bases in between. CDR3 size: 14 residues. CDR3 in amino acids: CATSDPGKNTEAFF. The CDR3 nucleotides read TGTGCCACCAGTGATCCCGGGAAGAACACTGAAGCTTTCTTT.

This clonotype was seen a few times. The rearrangement links TRBV5-1 to TRBJ1-2; no reliable D call. Germline lookup yields CDR1 SGHRS and CDR2 YFSETQ. Trimming removed 2 bases from V and 6 bases from J, with 14 bases in between. This CDR3 has 14 residues. The chain's CDR3 is CASSFEGRRDGYTF. As DNA, the CDR3 is TGCGCCAGCAGCTTCGAGGGAAGGAGGGATGGCTACACCTTC.

The chain links TRBV4-3 to TRBJ2-1; D is unresolved. Deletions cut 1 base from V and 8 bases from J, with 6 bases between. Germline V gene sequence: CDR1 LGHNA, CDR2 YSLEER. CDR3 size: 12 residues. The CDR3 DNA follows: TGCGCCAGCAGCCAAGTCGGGTATGAGCAGTTCTTC. It specifies CASSQVGYEQFF.

The chain employs TRBV15 and TRBJ2-3; 7 nucleotides agree with TRBD2. This CDR3 spans 13 amino acids. In germline, CDR1 is LNHNV, CDR2 YYDKDF (reference sequence). Trimming cost V 8 bases and J 2 bases; bases outside gene matches: 4. DNA of the CDR3: TGTGCCACCGGGCGGGAGATCACAGATACGCAGTATTTT. Translating gives CATGREITDTQYF.

The rearrangement joins TRBV19 to TRBJ2-2; D remains unclear. V was cut by 3 bases and J by 2 bases, with 10 bases left in between. Germline lookup yields CDR1 LNHDA and CDR2 SQIVND (reference sequence). The CDR3 is 15 residues long. CDR3 in amino acids: CASSMAARNTGELFF. CDR3 coding DNA: TGTGCCAGTAGTATGGCGGCCAGAAACACCGGGGAGCTGTTTTTT.

This chain links TRBV29-1 with TRBJ2-5, with no clear D. The V end was cut by 0 bases, the J end by 8 bases, with 16 bases between. This CDR3 is built from 14 residues. CDR1 and CDR2 (germline): SQVTM, ANQGSEA. The CDR3 region has the DNA TGCAGCGTTGAAGATCTCGCCCGGACGCCCACCCAGTACTTC. Translation gives CSVEDLARTPTQYF.

The table lists this clonotype with many counts. V and J are TRBV6-5 and TRBJ2-7; D is unclear. V was trimmed by 10 bases and J by 7 bases, leaving 17 bases between them. The germline CDR1 and CDR2 sequences are MNHEY and SVGAGI. The CDR3 has 12 amino acids. The CDR3: CATRTAGGEQYF. CDR3 nucleotide sequence: TGTGCCACCAGGACGGCAGGTGGGGAGCAGTACTTC.

The J gene is TRBJ2-7, the V gene TRBV28, with D tentatively TRBD2 (6 bases). CDR3 length: 14 amino acids. The germline CDR1 and CDR2 sequences are MDHEN and SYDVKM. Trimming left V 7 bases short and J 2 bases short, with 15 bases between. CDR3 sequence (DNA): TGTGCCAGCATCGCCGGGACTTCCCCCTACGAGCAGTACTTC. Its translation is CASIAGTSPYEQYF.